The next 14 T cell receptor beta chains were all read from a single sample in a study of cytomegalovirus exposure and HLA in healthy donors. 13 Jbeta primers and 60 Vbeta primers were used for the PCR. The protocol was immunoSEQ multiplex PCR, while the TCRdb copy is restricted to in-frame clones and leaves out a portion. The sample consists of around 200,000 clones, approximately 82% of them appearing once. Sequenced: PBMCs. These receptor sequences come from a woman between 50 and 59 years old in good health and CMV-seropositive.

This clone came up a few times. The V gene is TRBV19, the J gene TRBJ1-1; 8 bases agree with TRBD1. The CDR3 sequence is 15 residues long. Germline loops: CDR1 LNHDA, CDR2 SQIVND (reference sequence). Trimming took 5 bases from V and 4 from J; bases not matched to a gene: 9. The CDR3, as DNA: TGTGCCAGTAGTTCAGGGACAGGAGGGATCACTGAAGCTTTCTTT. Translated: CASSSGTGGITEAFF.

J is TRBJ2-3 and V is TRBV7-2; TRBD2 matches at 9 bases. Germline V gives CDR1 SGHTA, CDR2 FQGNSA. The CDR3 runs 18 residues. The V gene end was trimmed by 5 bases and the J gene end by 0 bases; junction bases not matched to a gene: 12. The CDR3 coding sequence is TGTGCCAGCAGCCCTTCGAGGGGGCGGGGGGGGAGCACAGATACGCAGTATTTT. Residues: CASSPSRGRGGSTDTQYF.

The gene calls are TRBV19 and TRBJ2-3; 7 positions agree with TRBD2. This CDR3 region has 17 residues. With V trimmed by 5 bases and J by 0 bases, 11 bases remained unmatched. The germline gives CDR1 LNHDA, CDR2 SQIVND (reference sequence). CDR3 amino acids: CASSAHQAGRSTDTQYF. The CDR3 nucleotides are TGTGCCAGTAGTGCCCACCAAGCGGGGAGGAGCACAGATACGCAGTATTTT.

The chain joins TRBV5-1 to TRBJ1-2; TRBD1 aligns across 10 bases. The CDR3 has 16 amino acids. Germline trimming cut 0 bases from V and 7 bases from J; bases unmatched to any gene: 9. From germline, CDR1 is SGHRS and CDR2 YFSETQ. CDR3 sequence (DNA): TGCGCCAGCAGCTTGGTGGCTCGGGACAGGGGATCTGGCTACACCTTC. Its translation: CASSLVARDRGSGYTF.

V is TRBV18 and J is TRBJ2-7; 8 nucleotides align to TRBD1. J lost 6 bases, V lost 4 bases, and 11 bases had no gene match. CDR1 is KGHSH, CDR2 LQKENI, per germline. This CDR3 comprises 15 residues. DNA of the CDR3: TGTGCCAGCTCACTAAGAAGGGACAGGCCCACCGAGCAGTACTTC. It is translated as CASSLRRDRPTEQYF. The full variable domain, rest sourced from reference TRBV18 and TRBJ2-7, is NAGVMQNPRHLVRRRGQEARLRCSPMKGHSHVYWYRQLPEEGLKFMVYLQKENIIDESGMPKERFSAEFPKEGPSILRIQQVVRGDSAAYFCASSLRRDRPTEQYFGPGTRLTVT.

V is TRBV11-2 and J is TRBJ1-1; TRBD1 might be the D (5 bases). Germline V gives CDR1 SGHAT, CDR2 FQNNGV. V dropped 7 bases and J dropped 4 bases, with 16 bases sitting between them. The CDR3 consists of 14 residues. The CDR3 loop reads CASNLRVGGTEAFF. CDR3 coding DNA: TGTGCCAGCAACCTCAGGGTGGGGGGCACTGAAGCTTTCTTT.

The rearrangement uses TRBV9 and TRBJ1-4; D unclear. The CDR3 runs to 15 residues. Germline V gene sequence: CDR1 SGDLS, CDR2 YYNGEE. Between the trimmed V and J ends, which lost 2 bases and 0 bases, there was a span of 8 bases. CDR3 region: CASSVNAATNEKLFF. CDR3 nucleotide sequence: TGTGCCAGCAGCGTTAATGCGGCAACTAATGAAAAACTGTTTTTT.

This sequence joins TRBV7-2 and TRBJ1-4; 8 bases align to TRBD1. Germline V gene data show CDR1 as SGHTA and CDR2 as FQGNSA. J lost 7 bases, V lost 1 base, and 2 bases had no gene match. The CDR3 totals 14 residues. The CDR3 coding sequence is TGTGCCAGCAGCTTAGTGGGACAGGCTGAAAAACTGTTTTTT. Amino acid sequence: CASSLVGQAEKLFF.

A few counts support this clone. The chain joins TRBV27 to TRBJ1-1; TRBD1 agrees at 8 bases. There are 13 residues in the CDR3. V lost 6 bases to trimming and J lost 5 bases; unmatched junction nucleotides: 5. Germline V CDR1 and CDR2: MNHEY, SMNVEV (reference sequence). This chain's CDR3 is CASSLHRGTEAFF. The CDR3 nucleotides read TGTGCCAGCAGCCTCCACAGGGGGACTGAAGCTTTCTTT.

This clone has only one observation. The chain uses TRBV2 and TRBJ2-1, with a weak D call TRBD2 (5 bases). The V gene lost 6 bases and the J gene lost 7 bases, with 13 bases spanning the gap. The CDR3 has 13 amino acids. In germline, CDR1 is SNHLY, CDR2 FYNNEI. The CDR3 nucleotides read TGTGCCAGCAGCCATCGGGGTTTAAATGAGCAGTTCTTC. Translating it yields CASSHRGLNEQFF.

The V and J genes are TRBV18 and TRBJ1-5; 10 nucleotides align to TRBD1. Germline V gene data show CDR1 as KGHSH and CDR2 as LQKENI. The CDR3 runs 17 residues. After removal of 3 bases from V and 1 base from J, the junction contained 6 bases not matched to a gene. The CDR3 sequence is CASSPIRTGGSNQPQHF. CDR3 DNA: TGTGCCAGCTCACCCATTAGGACAGGGGGGAGCAATCAGCCCCAGCATTTT.

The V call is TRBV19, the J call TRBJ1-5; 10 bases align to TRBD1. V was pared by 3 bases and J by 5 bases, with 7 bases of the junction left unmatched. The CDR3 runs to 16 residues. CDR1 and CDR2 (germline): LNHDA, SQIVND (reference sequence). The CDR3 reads CASSIFGGTGDQPQHF. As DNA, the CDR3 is TGTGCCAGTAGTATCTTTGGGGGGACAGGGGATCAGCCCCAGCATTTT.

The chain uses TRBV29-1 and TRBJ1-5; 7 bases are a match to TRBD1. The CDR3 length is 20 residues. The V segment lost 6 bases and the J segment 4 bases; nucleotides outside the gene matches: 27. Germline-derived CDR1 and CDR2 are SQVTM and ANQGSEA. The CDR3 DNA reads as TGCAGCGTCAGGGGGGAAATCTCGACAGGAGCCGTTGTGGAGAATCAGCCCCAGCATTTT. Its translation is CSVRGEISTGAVVENQPQHF.

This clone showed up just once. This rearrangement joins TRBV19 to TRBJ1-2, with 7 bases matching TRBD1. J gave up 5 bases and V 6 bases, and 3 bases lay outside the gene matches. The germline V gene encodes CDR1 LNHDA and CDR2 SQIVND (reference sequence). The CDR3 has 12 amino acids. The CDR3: CASSRDRYGYTF. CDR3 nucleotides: TGTGCCAGTAGCCGGGACAGATATGGCTACACCTTC.